Below, 21 T cell receptor beta chains from the same sample are listed, as sequenced in a study of blood T cell repertoires in COVID-19. Here immunoSEQ multiplex PCR was the method, and the copy in TCRdb shows in-frame clones only, minus some. The sample includes about 380,000 clones, about 85% seen only once; the top ten take roughly 3.4%. The sequenced material came from peripheral blood. The receptor source for this set is a woman aged 18-35 years with acute or convalescent COVID-19.

This chain links TRBV7-2 with TRBJ1-6; D gene ambiguous. Germline V gene sequence: CDR1 SGHTA, CDR2 FQGNSA. V lost 2 bases, J lost 9 bases, and 11 bases lay in between. CDR3 length: 14 residues. The CDR3 loop is CASSLRGGFSPLHF. The CDR3 DNA reads as TGTGCCAGCAGCTTAAGAGGCGGATTTTCACCCCTCCACTTT.

V is TRBV9 and J is TRBJ2-7, with TRBD1 matching 8 bases. Germline V gene lookup returns CDR1 SGDLS and CDR2 YYNGEE. The CDR3 runs to 14 residues. Trimming took 3 bases from V and 5 from J; bases not matched to a gene: 7. The CDR3 region is CASSARTGLDEQYF. The CDR3 DNA sequence: TGTGCCAGCAGCGCCCGGACAGGGCTTGACGAGCAGTACTTC.

The chain links TRBV28 to TRBJ2-3; D is possibly TRBD2 (5 bases). The CDR3 is 15 residues long. The germline V gene has CDR1 MDHEN and CDR2 SYDVKM. V lost 3 bases and J 4 bases, leaving 14 bases between the germline ends. This CDR3 reads CASSFGGLRADTQYF. Written as DNA, the CDR3 is TGTGCCAGCAGTTTTGGTGGGTTGAGGGCAGATACGCAGTATTTT.

This chain joins TRBV2 and TRBJ1-5, with 7 bases matching TRBD1. V shed 4 bases, J shed 6 bases, and the junction held 6 bases outside the gene matches. This CDR3 has 14 residues. The germline CDR1 and CDR2 sequences are SNHLY and FYNNEI. The CDR3 nucleotides read TGTGCCAGCAGTGGACAGGGCATAGGTCAGCCCCAGCATTTT. It codes for CASSGQGIGQPQHF.

The chain couples TRBV12-2 to TRBJ1-2. TRBV12-2 is flagged as a pseudogene. The CDR3 is made up of 13 amino acids. CDR3 sequence: CASRLALERGYTF. CDR3 DNA sequence: TGTGCAAGTCGCTTAGCGCTGGAGAGAGGCTACACCTTC.

In regard to this clone: Other DNA sequences in the sample encode the same CDR3. J is TRBJ2-5 and V is TRBV5-1, with 7 bases that match TRBD2. The CDR3 covers 16 residues. J lost 0 bases, V lost 0 bases, and 5 bases had no gene match. CDR1 is SGHRS and CDR2 is YFSETQ in the germline V gene. The CDR3 DNA is TGCGCCAGCAGCTTGGGGCTAGCGGCCTACCAAGAGACCCAGTACTTC. It is translated as CASSLGLAAYQETQYF.

This clone showed up just once. This chain links TRBV19 with TRBJ2-7, with 7 nucleotides matching TRBD1. Trimming removed 4 bases from V and 3 bases from J; junction bases left unmatched: 15. Germline CDR1 is LNHDA and CDR2 is SQIVND (reference sequence). The CDR3 loop spans 17 amino acids. This CDR3 is CASSTPTGQDYHYEQYF. CDR3 bases: TGTGCCAGTAGTACACCAACCGGACAGGATTACCACTACGAGCAGTACTTC.

V and J are TRBV3-1 (or the pseudogene TRBV3-2) and TRBJ2-2; D is ambiguous. Trimming stripped 8 bases from V and 3 bases from J, with 13 bases between. Germline V CDR1 and CDR2: LGHDT, YNNKEL (reference sequence). CDR3 length: 14 amino acids. For the CDR3, the DNA is TGTGCCAGCTCAGTTGACGAGGACACCGGGGAGCTGTTTTTT. It codes for CASSVDEDTGELFF.

The rearrangement joins TRBV29-1 to TRBJ1-5, with a weak D call TRBD1 (5 bases). The V gene's germline CDR1 is SQVTM and CDR2 ANQGSEA. The CDR3 runs 15 residues. Trimming left V 1 base short and J 0 bases short, with 10 bases between. The DNA for the CDR3 is TGCAGCGTTGAAGTTCAGGGCGGTAGCAATCAGCCCCAGCATTTT. Protein sequence: CSVEVQGGSNQPQHF.

The V call is TRBV3-1 (or the pseudogene TRBV3-2), the J call TRBJ2-1; the D gene is possibly TRBD2 (6 bases). Trimming removed 4 bases from V and 0 bases from J, with 10 bases in between. Germline V gene sequence: CDR1 LGHDT, CDR2 YNNKEL (reference sequence). The CDR3 runs to 15 residues. In nucleotides, the CDR3 is TGTGCCAGCAGCCCTCGGGGGAGCTCCTACAATGAGCAGTTCTTC. Amino acid sequence: CASSPRGSSYNEQFF.

The V call is TRBV19, the J call TRBJ2-1; 8 nucleotides align to TRBD2. Trimming removed 5 bases from V and 6 bases from J; junction bases left unmatched: 9. The CDR3 has 15 residues. Per germline, CDR1 LNHDA and CDR2 SQIVND (reference sequence). This chain's CDR3 is CASSPSLAGGNEQFF. In DNA form, the CDR3 reads TGTGCCAGTAGTCCGTCTCTGGCGGGGGGCAATGAGCAGTTCTTC.

This chain links TRBV18 with TRBJ1-1, with no clear D. Looked up from germline, CDR1 is KGHSH and CDR2 is LQKENI. Trimming took off 5 bases at V and 4 bases at J, with 8 bases between the two ends. The CDR3 length is 12 residues. The CDR3 reads CASSARSTEAFF. Written as DNA, the CDR3 is TGTGCCAGCTCAGCTAGAAGCACTGAAGCTTTCTTT.

The genes are TRBV7-8 and TRBJ2-7, with 9 bases lining up with TRBD1. J gave up 4 bases and V 2 bases, and 12 bases lay outside the gene matches. This CDR3 comprises 17 residues. Germline CDR1 and CDR2: SGHVS and FQNEAQ. The CDR3 spells CASSLTVSGQGRYEQYF. In DNA form, the CDR3 reads TGTGCCAGCAGCTTAACCGTTTCAGGACAGGGGAGGTACGAGCAGTACTTC.

V usage is TRBV28 and J usage is TRBJ2-5; TRBD2 agrees at 11 bases. The V gene's germline CDR1 is MDHEN and CDR2 SYDVKM. V lost 1 base to trimming and J lost 0 bases; unmatched junction nucleotides: 4. The CDR3 has 17 amino acids. The CDR3 coding sequence is TGTGCCAGCAGTTTATCGGGACTAGCGGTTTACCAAGAGACCCAGTACTTC. It yields the protein CASSLSGLAVYQETQYF. The complete variable domain, with remaining parts taken from reference TRBV28 and TRBJ2-5, reads DVKVTQSSRYLVKRTGEKVFLECVQDMDHENMFWYRQDPGLGLRLIYFSYDVKMKEKGDIPEGYSVSREKKERFSLILESASTNQTSMYLCASSLSGLAVYQETQYFGPGTRLLVL.

The V and J genes are TRBV5-1 and TRBJ1-2; D is unresolved. This CDR3 has 16 residues. CDR1 is SGHRS, CDR2 YFSETQ, per germline. V dropped 0 bases and J dropped 3 bases, with 15 bases sitting between them. For the CDR3, the DNA is TGCGCCAGCAGCTTGGGCCCCGGGAGGGTGGACTATGGCTACACCTTC. It yields the protein CASSLGPGRVDYGYTF. Using reference TRBV5-1 and TRBJ1-2 for the parts outside the CDR3, the full variable domain is KAGVTQTPRYLIKTRGQQVTLSCSPISGHRSVSWYQQTPGQGLQFLFEYFSETQRNKGNFPGRFSGRQFSNSRSEMNVSTLELGDSALYLCASSLGPGRVDYGYTFGSGTRLTVV.

J is TRBJ1-5 and V is TRBV5-8; 11 bases are shared with TRBD1. Germline V gives CDR1 SGHTS, CDR2 YDEGEE. The CDR3 totals 19 residues. The J segment lost 0 bases and the V segment lost 4 bases, leaving 12 bases of the junction unmatched. The DNA for the CDR3 is TGTGCCAGCAGCGCTGGCCCGGGGACAGGGGGGAATAGCAATCAGCCCCAGCATTTT. Protein sequence: CASSAGPGTGGNSNQPQHF. Combining the CDR3 with reference TRBV5-8 and TRBJ1-5 gives the whole variable domain EAGVTQSPTHLIKTRGQQATLRCSPISGHTSVYWYQQALGLGLQFLLWYDEGEERNRGNFPPRFSGRQFPNYSSELNVNALELEDSALYLCASSAGPGTGGNSNQPQHFGDGTRLSIL.

V gene TRBV6-6 combines with J gene TRBJ2-7; 8 bases are shared with TRBD1. Germline loops: CDR1 MNHNY, CDR2 SVGAGI (reference sequence). The CDR3 consists of 13 residues. V dropped 5 bases and J dropped 3; count of bases not matched to a gene: 3. CDR3: CASSRDRGYEQYF. The CDR3 DNA reads as TGTGCCAGCAGTCGAGACAGGGGCTACGAGCAGTACTTC.

This rearrangement joins TRBV14 to TRBJ2-2; 8 bases fit TRBD1. Germline V gene sequence: CDR1 SGHDN, CDR2 FVKESK. CDR3 size: 16 residues. Trimming took 4 bases from V and 0 from J; bases not matched to a gene: 4. CDR3 protein: CASSLYRGSNTGELFF. CDR3 DNA: TGTGCCAGCAGCCTCTACAGGGGGTCGAACACCGGGGAGCTGTTTTTT. Looking up the rest from reference TRBV14 and TRBJ2-2 gives the full variable domain: EAGVTQFPSHSVIEKGQTVTLRCDPISGHDNLYWYRRVMGKEIKFLLHFVKESKQDESGMPNNRFLAERTGGTYSTLKVQPAELEDSGVYFCASSLYRGSNTGELFFGEGSRLTVL.

The rearrangement joins TRBV6-5 to TRBJ2-7; 13 bases agree with TRBD2. The CDR3 extends over 15 amino acids. Germline CDR1 is MNHEY and CDR2 is SVGAGI. The V and J ends lost 10 bases and 2 bases, in that order; junction bases with no gene match: 8. The DNA for the CDR3 is TGTGCCAATACCTCCGGGACTAGCGGGGCCTACGAGCAGTACTTC. This sequence encodes CANTSGTSGAYEQYF.

This clone has just one count. This chain uses TRBV11-2 with TRBJ2-5, with TRBD1 matching over 10 bases. The CDR3 is 15 amino acids. The V segment lost 6 bases and the J segment 5 bases; nucleotides outside the gene matches: 9. CDR1 is SGHAT, CDR2 FQNNGV, per germline. CDR3 nucleotides: TGTGCCAGCAGGGGAATTTGGGACAGGGGTGAGACCCAGTACTTC. Translation: CASRGIWDRGETQYF.

V gene TRBV19 combines with J gene TRBJ1-6, with D maybe TRBD1 (6 bases). CDR3 size: 14 residues. Germline-derived CDR1 and CDR2 are LNHDA and SQIVND (reference sequence). V was cut by 5 bases and J by 9 bases, with 14 bases left in between. CDR3 DNA sequence: TGTGCCAGTAGTGTACAGGGTCTTGGTTCACCCCTCCACTTT. This gives the protein CASSVQGLGSPLHF.